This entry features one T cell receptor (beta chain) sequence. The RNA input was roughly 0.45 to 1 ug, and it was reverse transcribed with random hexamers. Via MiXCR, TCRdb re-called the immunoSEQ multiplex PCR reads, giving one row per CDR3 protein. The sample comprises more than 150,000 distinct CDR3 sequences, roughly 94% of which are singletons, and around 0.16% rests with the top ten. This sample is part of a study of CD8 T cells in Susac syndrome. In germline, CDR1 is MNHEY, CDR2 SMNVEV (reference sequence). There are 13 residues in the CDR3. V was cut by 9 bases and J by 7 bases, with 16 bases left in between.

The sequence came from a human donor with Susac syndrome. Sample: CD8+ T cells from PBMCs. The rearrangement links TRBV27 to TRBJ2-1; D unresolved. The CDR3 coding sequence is TGTGCCAGTACGGACGAAGCATTAAATGAGCAGTTCTTC. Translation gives CASTDEALNEQFF.